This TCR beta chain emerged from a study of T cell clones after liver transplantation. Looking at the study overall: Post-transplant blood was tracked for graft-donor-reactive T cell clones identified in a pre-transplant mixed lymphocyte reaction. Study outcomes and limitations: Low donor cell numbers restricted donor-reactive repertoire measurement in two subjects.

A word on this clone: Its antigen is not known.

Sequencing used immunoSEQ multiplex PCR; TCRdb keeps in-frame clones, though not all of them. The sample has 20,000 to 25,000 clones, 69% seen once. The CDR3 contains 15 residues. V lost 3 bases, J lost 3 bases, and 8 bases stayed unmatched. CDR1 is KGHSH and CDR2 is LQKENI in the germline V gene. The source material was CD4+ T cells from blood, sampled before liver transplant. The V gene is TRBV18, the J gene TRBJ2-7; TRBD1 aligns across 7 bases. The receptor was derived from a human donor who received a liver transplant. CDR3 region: CASSPGTAADYEQYF. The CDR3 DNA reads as TGTGCCAGCTCACCCGGGACAGCCGCCGACTACGAGCAGTACTTC. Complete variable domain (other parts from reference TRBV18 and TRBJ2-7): NAGVMQNPRHLVRRRGQEARLRCSPMKGHSHVYWYRQLPEEGLKFMVYLQKENIIDESGMPKERFSAEFPKEGPSILRIQQVVRGDSAAYFCASSPGTAADYEQYFGPGTRLTVT.